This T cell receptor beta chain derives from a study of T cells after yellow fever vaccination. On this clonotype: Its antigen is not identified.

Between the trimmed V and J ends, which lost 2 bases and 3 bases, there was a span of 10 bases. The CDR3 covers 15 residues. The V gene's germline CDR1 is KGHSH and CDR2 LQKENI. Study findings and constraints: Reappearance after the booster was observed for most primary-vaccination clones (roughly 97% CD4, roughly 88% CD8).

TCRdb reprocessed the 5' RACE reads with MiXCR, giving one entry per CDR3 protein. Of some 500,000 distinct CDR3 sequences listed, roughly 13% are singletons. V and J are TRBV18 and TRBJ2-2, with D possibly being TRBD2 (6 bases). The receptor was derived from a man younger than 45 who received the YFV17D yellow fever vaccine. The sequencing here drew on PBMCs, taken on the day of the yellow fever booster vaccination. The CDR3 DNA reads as TGTGCCAGCTCACCAGCTAGCGTGGACACCGGGGAGCTGTTTTTT. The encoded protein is CASSPASVDTGELFF.